This entry lists 27 T cell receptor beta chains sequenced from one sample in a study of T cell repertoires in cytomegalovirus infection. TCRdb redid the calling of the reads with MiXCR, one entry per CDR3 protein. The profile covers approximately 500,000 distinct CDR3 sequences, with approximately 15% appearing a single time and more than 20% taken by the ten largest. What was sequenced was CD8+ T cells from PBMCs. The receptor source for this set is a human donor in good health (CMV status not recorded). Some clones in this sample may be carry-over from other donors' samples.

This clonotype occurred many times. The chain recombines TRBV14 with TRBJ1-1, with a possible D match to TRBD1 (5 bases). The CDR3 is made up of 13 amino acids. Germline assignment: CDR1 SGHDN and CDR2 FVKESK. The germline V and J ends were trimmed by 0 bases and 11 bases, with 13 bases remaining between them. CDR3 sequence reads: CASSQDRRDYAFF. CDR3 DNA: TGTGCCAGCAGCCAAGATCGGCGGGACTATGCTTTCTTT.

A word on this clonotype: With a much larger clone just one base away, this may be a read error. No conserved phenylalanine or tryptophan ends this CDR3, so it is likely a read error. The V call is TRBV7-6, the J call TRBJ2-1; tentatively, D is TRBD1 (6 bases). This CDR3 is built from 13 residues. Trimming left V 5 bases short and J 8 bases short, with 13 bases between. Germline assignment: CDR1 SGHVS and CDR2 FNYEAQ. The DNA for the CDR3 is TGTGCCAGCAGCCCAAACAGGGTTGATGAGCAGTTCTTA. Translating gives CASSPNRVDEQFL.

The V and J genes are TRBV7-9 and TRBJ2-7; D gene unclear. The CDR3 length is 12 residues. Trimming stripped 6 bases from V and 5 bases from J, with 11 bases between. CDR1 SEHNR and CDR2 FQNEAQ come from the germline V gene (reference sequence). The CDR3 region is CASSFRPHEQYF. CDR3 in DNA: TGTGCCAGCAGTTTCCGACCCCACGAGCAGTACTTC. Supplemented by reference TRBV7-9 and TRBJ2-7, the full variable domain reads DTGVSQNPRHKITKRGQNVTFRCDPISEHNRLYWYRQTLGQGPEFLTYFQNEAQLEKSRLLSDRFSAERPKGSFSTLEIQRTEQGDSAMYLCASSFRPHEQYFGPGTRLTVT.

Note on this clonotype: A read error may produce the germline difference seen at one junction end. The V call is TRBV7-9, the J call TRBJ2-7; 11 bases are shared with TRBD2. The CDR3 has 15 amino acids. Germline assignment: CDR1 SEHNR and CDR2 FQNEAQ (reference sequence). CDR3 in amino acids: CACSLTSGGVYEQYF. CDR3 sequence (DNA): TGTGCCTGCAGCCTAACTAGCGGGGGCGTCTACGAGCAGTACTTC.

This clonotype showed up many times. This chain uses TRBV7-3 with TRBJ2-7; TRBD2 is a possible D gene (6 bases). V dropped 2 bases and J dropped 5 bases, with 10 bases sitting between them. CDR3 length: 13 residues. Looked up from germline, CDR1 is SGHTA and CDR2 is FQGTGA. This CDR3 reads CASSLGGGNEQYF. The CDR3 DNA sequence: TGTGCCAGCAGCTTAGGTGGGGGGAACGAGCAGTACTTC.

The rearrangement joins TRBV12-3 or TRBV12-4 to TRBJ2-7; 10 bases map to TRBD1. V dropped 4 bases and J dropped 6; count of bases not matched to a gene: 6. CDR3 length equals 14 residues. For the CDR3, the DNA is TGTGCCAGCAGTTCACTAAGGACAGGGGGCGAGCAGTACTTC. Its protein product is CASSSLRTGGEQYF.

This clonotype showed up many times. J is TRBJ1-2 and V is TRBV7-9; D is unresolved. Germline V gene lookup returns CDR1 SEHNR and CDR2 FQNEAQ (reference sequence). The germline V and J ends were trimmed by 1 base and 8 bases, with 8 bases remaining between them. The CDR3 is made up of 12 amino acids. CDR3 DNA sequence: TGTGCCAGCAGCTTAGGGGTGAGAGGCTACACCTTC. The encoded protein is CASSLGVRGYTF.

This clonotype has just a few counts. The chain carries TRBV4-1 and TRBJ2-2; 7 positions agree with TRBD1. Germline V gene lookup returns CDR1 MGHRA and CDR2 YSYEKL. V shed 5 bases and J 5 bases; nucleotides not matched to a gene: 8. CDR3 length equals 15 residues. The CDR3 loop is CASSYDREVTGELFF. In DNA, the CDR3 is TGCGCCAGCAGCTATGACAGGGAAGTAACCGGGGAGCTGTTTTTT.

Of note for this clonotype: Without the conserved terminal phenylalanine or tryptophan, this CDR3 likely stems from a read error. The chain employs TRBV10-3 and TRBJ2-1, with D possibly called TRBD1 or TRBD2 (5 bases each). The CDR3 loop spans 15 amino acids. CDR1 and CDR2 from the germline V gene are ENHRY and SYGVKD. V was pared by 6 bases and J by 1 base, with 13 bases between. This CDR3 reads CAIREARESYNEQFL. The CDR3 DNA sequence: TGTGCCATCAGGGAGGCCAGGGAGTCCTACAATGAGCAGTTCTTA.

The chain links TRBV4-1 to TRBJ2-7, with D perhaps TRBD1 (6 bases). This CDR3 has 17 residues. CDR1 MGHRA and CDR2 YSYEKL come from the germline V gene. Trimming stripped 3 bases from V and 5 bases from J, with 23 bases between. CDR3 residues: CASSHPDFTGSRHEQYF. The CDR3 DNA reads as TGCGCCAGCAGCCACCCCGACTTCACAGGGTCCCGGCACGAGCAGTACTTC.

This clonotype was recorded many times. This chain connects TRBV12-3 or TRBV12-4 to TRBJ2-1; perhaps D is TRBD1 or TRBD2 (5 bases each). The V and J ends lost 4 bases and 3 bases respectively, with 16 bases between them. The CDR3 covers 16 residues. The DNA for the CDR3 is TGTGCCAGCAGTTCCACCGGGACCCCGAACTACAATGAGCAGTTCTTC. Amino acids: CASSSTGTPNYNEQFF.

This clonotype showed up just a few times. The chain has TRBV10-3 and TRBJ1-1; 8 bases are shared with TRBD1. The CDR3 is 12 amino acids. Looked up from germline, CDR1 is ENHRY and CDR2 is SYGVKD. Losses at the gene ends were 10 bases for V and 5 bases for J; bases not matched to a gene: 6. CDR3 DNA sequence: TGTGCCACCCAGGGGGCCGGGACTGAAGCTTTCTTT. Translation gives CATQGAGTEAFF.

The CDR3 region has the DNA TGCGCCAGCTTCACCGAGGGGGAGCTGTTTTTT. Translation gives CASFTEGELFF. The gene calls are TRBV5-1 and TRBJ2-2, with D uncertain. Trimming took 7 bases from V and 8 from J, leaving 9 bases between them. The CDR3 spans 11 residues. CDR1 is SGHRS, CDR2 YFSETQ, per germline.

The sample holds many counts of this clonotype. This chain links TRBV19 with TRBJ2-1; TRBD2 agrees at 7 bases. CDR3 length: 18 amino acids. The J segment lost 0 bases and the V segment lost 4 bases, leaving 12 bases of the junction unmatched. The germline CDR1 and CDR2 sequences are LNHDA and SQIVND (reference sequence). This chain's CDR3 is CASSRFSDLAVSYNEQFF. The CDR3 DNA reads as TGTGCCAGTAGTAGGTTCTCCGACCTAGCGGTCTCCTACAATGAGCAGTTCTTC.

In its sample, this clonotype was seen many times. The rearrangement links TRBV11-3 to TRBJ2-7; the D gene is possibly TRBD1 (6 bases). V lost 2 bases, J lost 1 base, and 12 bases lay in between. The CDR3 runs 15 residues. CDR1 is SGHNT, CDR2 YENEEA, per germline. The CDR3 sequence is CASSLTAGDSYEQYF. The CDR3 region has the DNA TGTGCCAGCAGCTTAACGGCAGGGGATTCCTACGAGCAGTACTTC.

As regards this clonotype: One base away lies a much larger clone, so this may be a sequencing read error. V and J are TRBV11-2 and TRBJ2-1; D perhaps matches TRBD2 (5 bases). Germline loops: CDR1 SGHAT, CDR2 FQNNGV. CDR3 size: 12 residues. The V end lost 7 bases, the J end lost 9 bases, and 13 bases lay between the germline ends. The CDR3 sequence is CASTKFEGEQFF. The CDR3 nucleotides are TGTGCCAGCACAAAGTTTGAGGGTGAGCAGTTCTTC.

V usage is TRBV5-8 and J usage is TRBJ1-1; possibly TRBD1 for D (6 bases). The CDR3 spans 13 residues. CDR1 SGHTS and CDR2 YDEGEE come from the germline V gene. The V end lost 6 bases, the J end lost 11 bases, and 20 bases lay between the germline ends. Here the CDR3 DNA reads TGTGCCAGCAACATAGGGGGGGGCCCGAAGGCTTTCTTT. Translated, it gives CASNIGGGPKAFF.

To note about this clonotype: A much larger clone lies a single base off, so this may be a read error. The genes are TRBV19 and TRBJ1-1; perhaps TRBD1 as D (6 bases). Germline-derived CDR1 and CDR2 are LNHDA and SQIVND (reference sequence). CDR3 length equals 15 residues. CDR3 bases: TGTGCCAGTAGTCACCGACAGGAAACTAACACTGAAGCTCTCTTT. This sequence encodes CASSHRQETNTEALF. Full variable domain (outside the CDR3, taken from reference TRBV19 and TRBJ1-1): DGGITQSPKYLFRKEGQNVTLSCEQNLNHDAMYWYRQDPGQGLRLIYYSQIVNDFQKGDIAEGYSVSREKKESFPLTVTSAQKNPTAFYLCASSHRQETNTEALFGQGTRLTVV.

Many counts were recorded for this clonotype. The V gene is TRBV7-6, the J gene TRBJ2-3; 9 positions match TRBD2. CDR3 length: 14 amino acids. Germline V gene data show CDR1 as SGHVS and CDR2 as FNYEAQ. V shed 3 bases, J shed 4 bases, and the junction held 2 bases outside the gene matches. The CDR3 loop reads CASSFSGGPDTQYF. CDR3 nucleotide sequence: TGTGCCAGCAGCTTCAGCGGGGGGCCAGATACGCAGTATTTT. Full variable domain (remainder filled in from reference TRBV7-6 and TRBJ2-3): GAGVSQSPRYKVTKRGQDVALRCDPISGHVSLYWYRQALGQGPEFLTYFNYEAQQDKSGLPNDRFSAERPEGSISTLTIQRTEQRDSAMYRCASSFSGGPDTQYFGPGTRLTVL.

This clonotype was observed a single time. The chain uses TRBV3-1 and TRBJ2-7; D possibly uses TRBD1 or TRBD2 (5 bases each). Looked up from germline, CDR1 is LGHDT and CDR2 is YNNKEL (reference sequence). Trimming shortened V by 4 bases and J by 2 bases, and 15 bases separated the two germline ends. CDR3 length: 15 residues. The CDR3: CASSRTWDLPYEQYF. DNA of the CDR3: TGTGCCAGCAGCCGCACCTGGGACCTCCCCTACGAGCAGTACTTC.

This clonotype was counted at least ten times. The chain joins TRBV6-5 to TRBJ2-5, with D maybe TRBD1 (6 bases). Per the germline V gene, CDR1 is MNHEY and CDR2 is SVGAGI. Trimming cost V 0 bases and J 5 bases, with 19 bases left between them. The CDR3 length is 17 residues. CDR3 amino acids: CASSYSNLGGGAETQYF. DNA for the CDR3: TGTGCCAGCAGTTACTCGAATCTTGGGGGCGGCGCGGAGACCCAGTACTTC.

This rearrangement joins TRBV20-1 to TRBJ2-7; D gene ambiguous. CDR1 and CDR2 (germline): DFQATT, SNEGSKA (reference sequence). The CDR3 contains 13 residues. Trimming took 1 base from V and 3 from J, leaving 10 bases between them. The CDR3 sequence is CSARGESDYEQYF. CDR3 nucleotides: TGCAGTGCTAGAGGCGAATCCGACTACGAGCAGTACTTC.

In this sample, this clonotype turned up many times. Here the CDR3 DNA reads TGTGCCACCAGCAGAGAGCTTCCTAGAGATGAGCAGTTCTTC. Translating gives CATSRELPRDEQFF. The V call is TRBV15, the J call TRBJ2-1, with unresolved D. Trimming cost V 0 bases and J 8 bases, with 11 bases left between them. In germline, CDR1 is LNHNV, CDR2 YYDKDF (reference sequence). This CDR3 has 14 amino acids.

V usage is TRBV20-1 and J usage is TRBJ2-2; 10 bases map to TRBD1. The CDR3 covers 15 residues. Germline-derived CDR1 and CDR2 are DFQATT and SNEGSKA (reference sequence). The junction had 7 bases not matched to a gene; V was cut back by 2 bases and J by 7 bases. The CDR3 bases are TGCAGTGCTAGACCCGACAGGGGGCTCATCGGGGAGCTGTTTTTT. Its protein product is CSARPDRGLIGELFF.

The V gene is TRBV20-1, the J gene TRBJ2-2; D perhaps matches TRBD1 (5 bases). CDR3 length: 15 amino acids. CDR1 and CDR2 (germline): DFQATT, SNEGSKA (reference sequence). V was clipped by 6 bases and J by 0 bases, with 14 bases between them. DNA for the CDR3: TGCAGTGCGGCCTCGTGGGGCGCGAACACCGGGGAGCTGTTTTTT. Amino acid sequence: CSAASWGANTGELFF.

Ten or more counts support this clonotype. The chain is built from TRBV7-9 and TRBJ2-7; weak D call: TRBD1 (5 bases). The V end lost 1 base, the J end lost 2 bases, and 9 bases lay between the germline ends. This CDR3 contains 14 residues. The V gene's germline CDR1 is SEHNR and CDR2 FQNEAQ (reference sequence). The CDR3 DNA reads TGTGCCAGCAGCTTAGTACAGGTACCCTACGAGCAGTACTTC. Amino acids: CASSLVQVPYEQYF.

This clonotype was observed a few times. The V call is TRBV5-6, the J call TRBJ2-1, with a weak D call TRBD1 (6 bases). The germline gives CDR1 SGHDT, CDR2 YYEEEE. V was shortened by 4 bases and J by 10 bases, with 12 bases between the two germline ends. This CDR3 contains 12 residues. The CDR3, as DNA: TGTGCCAGCAGCCAGGGGAGCTTGGAGCAGTTCTTC. It is translated as CASSQGSLEQFF.